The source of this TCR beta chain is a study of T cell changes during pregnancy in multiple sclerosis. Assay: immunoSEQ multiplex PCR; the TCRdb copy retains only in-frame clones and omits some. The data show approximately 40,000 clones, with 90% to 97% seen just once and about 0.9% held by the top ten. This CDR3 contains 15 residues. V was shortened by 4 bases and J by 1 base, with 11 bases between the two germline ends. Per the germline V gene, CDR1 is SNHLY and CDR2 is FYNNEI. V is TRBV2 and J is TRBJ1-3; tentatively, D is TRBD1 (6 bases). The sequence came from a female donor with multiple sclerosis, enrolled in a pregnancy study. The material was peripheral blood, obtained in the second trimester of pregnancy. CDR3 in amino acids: CASSGYRVSGNTIYF. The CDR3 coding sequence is TGTGCCAGCAGTGGATACAGGGTATCTGGAAACACCATATATTTT.